What follows are 14 T cell receptor beta chains derived from one specimen sequenced in a study of T cell repertoires in cytomegalovirus infection. One entry per CDR3 protein results from TCRdb running MiXCR on the reads. Among under 250,000 distinct CDR3 sequences listed, roughly 6.5% were seen once. The material sequenced was PBMCs. The receptors shown here come from a human donor in good health (CMV status not recorded). Some clones in this sample may be carry-over from other donors' samples.

This clonotype was picked up many times. This chain uses TRBV12-3 or TRBV12-4 with TRBJ1-4; TRBD1 matches 10 bases. The CDR3 length is 12 residues. With V trimmed by 8 bases and J by 8 bases, 2 bases remained unmatched. For the CDR3, the DNA is TGTGCCAGCGGGGACAGGGGCGAAAAACTGTTTTTT. Protein: CASGDRGEKLFF.

This clonotype appeared many times. For the CDR3, the DNA is TGCAGTGCTGACTCACCGGGCCCCGGATTAGGGACCCAGTACTTC. It encodes CSADSPGPGLGTQYF. The chain links TRBV20-1 to TRBJ2-5; D ambiguous. The CDR3 totals 15 residues. Germline V lookup: CDR1 DFQATT, CDR2 SNEGSKA (reference sequence). Trimming took 5 bases from V and 7 from J, leaving 23 bases between them.

The table lists this clonotype with many counts. The V and J genes are TRBV7-2 and TRBJ2-1; D remains ambiguous. Per germline, CDR1 SGHTA and CDR2 FQGNSA. The CDR3 is 15 amino acids. The V end lost 7 bases, the J end lost 0 bases, and 13 bases lay between the germline ends. CDR3 sequence: CASIIDRSSYNEQFF. The CDR3 region has the DNA TGTGCCAGCATTATCGATCGGAGCTCCTACAATGAGCAGTTCTTC.

This clonotype was observed at least ten times. The rearrangement links TRBV4-3 to TRBJ2-7; 8 positions agree with TRBD1. The CDR3 has 17 amino acids. CDR1 is LGHNA and CDR2 is YSLEER in the germline V gene. V lost 0 bases and J lost 4; bases outside the gene matches: 11. CDR3 sequence reads: CASSQDFPDRGVYEQYF. CDR3 nucleotides: TGCGCCAGCAGCCAAGATTTCCCAGACAGGGGAGTGTACGAGCAGTACTTC.

This clonotype has a count of ten or more. The CDR3 region is CASSLRGQGMLQPQHF. CDR3 bases: TGTGCCAGCAGTTTACGAGGACAGGGGATGTTACAGCCCCAGCATTTT. The chain links TRBV28 to TRBJ1-5; TRBD1 aligns across 9 bases. In germline, CDR1 is MDHEN, CDR2 SYDVKM. The length of the CDR3 is 16 residues. V shed 2 bases, J shed 7 bases, and the junction held 9 bases outside the gene matches.

This clonotype was seen repeatedly, ten times or more. This rearrangement joins TRBV18 to TRBJ1-5; 8 bases align to TRBD1. The CDR3 is 13 amino acids. J gave up 5 bases and V 6 bases, and 3 bases lay outside the gene matches. CDR1 and CDR2 (germline): KGHSH, LQKENI. CDR3 DNA sequence: TGTGCCAGCTCCGAGGACAGGGATCAGCCCCAGCATTTT. Amino acid sequence: CASSEDRDQPQHF.

The sample holds many counts of this clonotype. The chain couples TRBV12-5 to TRBJ2-2; D is possibly TRBD1 or TRBD2 (5 bases each). The CDR3 extends over 14 amino acids. CDR1 and CDR2 from the germline V gene are LGHNT and FRNRAP. Trimming took 6 bases from V and 0 from J, leaving 8 bases between them. The CDR3: CASGGPTNTGELFF. CDR3 in DNA: TGTGCTAGTGGGGGACCTACGAACACCGGGGAGCTGTTTTTT.

This clonotype was observed many times. J is TRBJ1-1 and V is TRBV7-8, with D uncertain. CDR1 SGHVS and CDR2 FQNEAQ come from the germline V gene. The CDR3 is made up of 13 amino acids. Trimming removed 2 bases from V and 6 bases from J, with 10 bases in between. CDR3 sequence (DNA): TGTGCCAGCAGCTTATTGTCGGCCGCTGAAGCTTTCTTT. Amino acids: CASSLLSAAEAFF.

The gene calls are TRBV5-1 and TRBJ1-6; 8 positions match TRBD1. This CDR3 contains 14 residues. Trimming cost V 1 base and J 10 bases; bases outside gene matches: 4. Germline CDR1 and CDR2: SGHRS and YFSETQ. CDR3 sequence (DNA): TGCGCCAGCAGCTTGTCACAGGGGGAATCACCCCTCCACTTT. Protein: CASSLSQGESPLHF.

This clonotype was recorded at least ten times. The chain uses TRBV12-3 or TRBV12-4 and TRBJ2-1; D remains ambiguous. The CDR3 runs to 14 residues. Trimming removed 0 bases at V and 5 bases at J, with 8 bases between. The CDR3 bases are TGTGCCAGCAGTTTAGCGGCGATAGACAATGAGCAGTTCTTC. This codes for CASSLAAIDNEQFF.

This clonotype was seen many times. The rearrangement uses TRBV2 and TRBJ2-5; D gene ambiguous. The CDR3 length is 13 residues. Germline V lookup: CDR1 SNHLY, CDR2 FYNNEI. V was clipped by 7 bases and J by 5 bases, with 14 bases between them. The chain's CDR3 is CASTNERTETQYF. CDR3 sequence (DNA): TGTGCCAGCACTAATGAGAGAACGGAGACCCAGTACTTC.

This clonotype showed up many times. The chain couples TRBV27 to TRBJ2-1; 14 positions match TRBD2. The V segment lost 4 bases and the J segment 7 bases; nucleotides outside the gene matches: 9. CDR1 is MNHEY, CDR2 SMNVEV, per germline (reference sequence). The CDR3 has 17 amino acids. The CDR3 nucleotides read TGTGCCAGCAGTTCCTTGACTAGCGGGGGGGCCTTGAATGAGCAGTTCTTC. As protein: CASSSLTSGGALNEQFF.

The chain is built from TRBV20-1 and TRBJ2-5, with a possible D match to TRBD2 (5 bases). Trimming took off 0 bases at V and 2 bases at J, with 10 bases between the two ends. The length of the CDR3 is 14 residues. The germline V gene has CDR1 DFQATT and CDR2 SNEGSKA (reference sequence). The CDR3 sequence is CSARDPPGQETQYF. The CDR3 nucleotides read TGCAGTGCTAGAGATCCCCCGGGACAAGAGACCCAGTACTTC.

This clonotype has ten or more counts. V gene TRBV18 combines with J gene TRBJ1-1; D gene unclear. V lost 2 bases and J lost 8, with 9 bases in between. The CDR3 has 12 amino acids. Germline assignment: CDR1 KGHSH and CDR2 LQKENI. CDR3 sequence: CASSPLTGEAFF. Here the CDR3 DNA reads TGTGCCAGCTCACCATTGACGGGCGAAGCTTTCTTT.